The 24 T cell receptor beta chains in this list originate from one sample, sequenced in a study of Ad26.COV2.S vaccination and SARS-CoV-2 variants. TCRdb keeps only in-frame clones here, not all; method: immunoSEQ multiplex PCR. Of fewer than 50,000 clones listed, approximately 80% were seen once; the top ten hold approximately 44%. The source was peripheral blood, collected after recovery from COVID-19. These receptor sequences come from a human donor who had recovered from COVID-19.

The chain carries TRBV2 and TRBJ2-7; 10 bases are a match to TRBD1. The germline CDR1 and CDR2 sequences are SNHLY and FYNNEI. This CDR3 region has 13 residues. V gave up 11 bases and J gave up 3 bases; unmatched junction bases: 7. CDR3 residues: CASRDRGSYEQYF. The CDR3 DNA is TGTGCCTCAAGGGACAGGGGAAGCTACGAGCAGTACTTC.

V gene TRBV30 combines with J gene TRBJ2-1, with TRBD2 matching over 10 bases. The CDR3 has 15 residues. After removal of 5 bases from V and 3 bases from J, the junction contained 7 bases not matched to a gene. From germline, CDR1 is GTSNPN and CDR2 SVGIG (reference sequence). CDR3 residues: CAWAQVAGGYNEQFF. The CDR3 bases are TGTGCCTGGGCCCAGGTAGCGGGAGGCTACAATGAGCAGTTCTTC.

This clone was counted only a few times. This chain connects TRBV4-1 to TRBJ1-1, with a possible D match to TRBD1 (5 bases). CDR1 and CDR2 (germline): MGHRA, YSYEKL. V lost 4 bases and J lost 7, with 16 bases in between. This CDR3 contains 14 residues. CDR3 residues: CASSLAGTGFEAFF. CDR3 coding DNA: TGCGCCAGCAGCCTAGCTGGGACGGGTTTTGAAGCTTTCTTT.

CDR3 in DNA: TGTGCCAGTAACCTCGGTGAAGATACTAACTATGGCTACACCTTC. The encoded protein is CASNLGEDTNYGYTF. The V call is TRBV19, the J call TRBJ1-2; no reliable D call. The CDR3 length is 15 residues. Trimming left V 7 bases short and J 0 bases short, with 15 bases between. Germline V lookup: CDR1 LNHDA, CDR2 SQIVND (reference sequence).

The chain employs TRBV6-2 or TRBV6-3 and TRBJ1-4; tentatively, D is TRBD1 (5 bases). The CDR3 has 19 amino acids. In germline, CDR1 is MNHEY, CDR2 SVGEGT. V lost 2 bases to trimming and J lost 0 bases, with 19 bases between them. In DNA, the CDR3 is TGTGCCAGCAGTTACCCCCAGGGCCGGAGGTCTGCAACTAATGAAAAACTGTTTTTT. Translated, it gives CASSYPQGRRSATNEKLFF.

This clone has just one count. This chain joins TRBV19 and TRBJ1-5, with a weak D call TRBD1 (6 bases). The CDR3 sequence is 16 residues long. Germline V CDR1 and CDR2: LNHDA, SQIVND (reference sequence). V was clipped by 7 bases and J by 2 bases, with 18 bases between them. The CDR3 reads CASISTTGKGNQPQHF. The CDR3 DNA reads TGTGCCAGTATCTCCACGACAGGAAAAGGCAATCAGCCCCAGCATTTT.

The rearrangement links TRBV28 to TRBJ1-2; unclear D gene. The CDR3 has 13 residues. The V gene's germline CDR1 is MDHEN and CDR2 SYDVKM. V was pared by 2 bases and J by 2 bases, with 6 bases between. In DNA, the CDR3 is TGTGCCAGCAGTTTAGGTCTCAACTATGGCTACACCTTC. Translation gives CASSLGLNYGYTF.

This rearrangement joins TRBV24-1 to TRBJ2-3; D uncertain. CDR1 and CDR2 from the germline V gene are KGHDR and SFDVKD. The CDR3 totals 13 residues. Between the trimmed V and J ends, which lost 2 bases and 2 bases, there was a span of 4 bases. CDR3 in DNA: TGTGCCACCAGTGATTCTAACACAGATACGCAGTATTTT. Encoded protein: CATSDSNTDTQYF.

The chain is built from TRBV7-3 and TRBJ2-3; D call uncertain. Germline CDR1 is SGHTA and CDR2 is FQGTGA. Trimming cost V 5 bases and J 7 bases, with 10 bases left between them. This CDR3 has 12 residues. The CDR3 is CASSLTGYTQYF. For the CDR3, the DNA is TGTGCCAGCAGCCTGACCGGGTATACGCAGTATTTT.

This chain joins TRBV5-1 and TRBJ2-2; D remains ambiguous. Germline V gives CDR1 SGHRS, CDR2 YFSETQ. This CDR3 has 13 amino acids. V lost 2 bases and J 4 bases, leaving 6 bases between the germline ends. The CDR3 DNA is TGCGCCAGCAGCTTTAGGAGCACCGGGGAGCTGTTTTTT. Encoded protein: CASSFRSTGELFF.

The V and J genes are TRBV10-3 and TRBJ1-2, with TRBD1 as a possible D gene (5 bases). CDR3 length: 13 amino acids. The germline CDR1 and CDR2 sequences are ENHRY and SYGVKD. V lost 2 bases and J 5 bases, leaving 9 bases between the germline ends. The CDR3 is CAISERGGYGYTF. For the CDR3, the DNA is TGTGCCATCAGTGAGAGGGGAGGATATGGCTACACCTTC.

The chain couples TRBV11-2 to TRBJ1-6; D may be TRBD1 (6 bases). Germline V gene lookup returns CDR1 SGHAT and CDR2 FQNNGV. The CDR3 loop spans 18 amino acids. The V and J ends lost 3 bases and 8 bases respectively, with 23 bases between them. CDR3 sequence (DNA): TGTGCCAGCAGCTTGAATGAACAGGGCCGGGCTTATTATTCACCCCTCCACTTT. Translation gives CASSLNEQGRAYYSPLHF.

This clone was detected once. The chain combines TRBV7-2 with TRBJ2-1; D is possibly TRBD2 (5 bases). The ends were cut back, 2 bases at V and 7 bases at J, with 15 bases in the middle. CDR3 length equals 15 residues. CDR1 and CDR2 from the germline V gene are SGHTA and FQGNSA. CDR3 nucleotides: TGTGCCAGCAGCTTAATGCGGGCGGTTCGGAATGAGCAGTTCTTC. Amino acids: CASSLMRAVRNEQFF.

The chain employs TRBV6-5 and TRBJ2-3; D is perhaps TRBD1 or TRBD2 (5 bases each). This CDR3 spans 11 amino acids. Per germline, CDR1 MNHEY and CDR2 SVGAGI. V lost 5 bases and J 11 bases, leaving 11 bases between the germline ends. The CDR3, as DNA: TGTGCCAGCAGTAACCGGGACGTGCAGTATTTT. It yields the protein CASSNRDVQYF.

The chain has TRBV25-1 and TRBJ1-3; D is perhaps TRBD1 (6 bases). The CDR3 is made up of 14 amino acids. With 5 bases removed from V and 0 bases from J, the gap between germline ends came to 8 bases. Germline CDR1 is MGHDK and CDR2 is SYGVNS. The CDR3 region is CASSTGISGNTIYF. The CDR3 DNA sequence: TGTGCCAGCAGTACAGGGATCTCTGGAAACACCATATATTTT.

The CDR3 nucleotides are TGTGCCTGGGACCGGGCCCCCCTAGGCGGGGCTTTCTTT. This encodes CAWDRAPLGGAFF. The V gene is TRBV30, the J gene TRBJ1-1, with D unresolved. This CDR3 region has 13 residues. Trimming removed 5 bases from V and 11 bases from J, with 21 bases in between. Germline lookup yields CDR1 GTSNPN and CDR2 SVGIG (reference sequence).

V gene TRBV10-3 combines with J gene TRBJ1-3; D is ambiguous. Germline V CDR1 and CDR2: ENHRY, SYGVKD. The CDR3 runs 15 residues. Deletions cut 0 bases from V and 0 bases from J, with 6 bases between. CDR3 DNA sequence: TGTGCCATCAGTGAGTCGTATAGCTCTGGAAACACCATATATTTT. Translating gives CAISESYSSGNTIYF.

The chain joins TRBV12-5 to TRBJ2-1; 11 bases are shared with TRBD2. The CDR3 covers 16 residues. The J segment lost 3 bases and the V segment lost 0 bases, leaving 1 base of the junction unmatched. The germline V gene encodes CDR1 LGHNT and CDR2 FRNRAP. The CDR3 sequence: CASGLVLAGDYNEQFF. The DNA of the CDR3 is TGTGCTAGTGGTTTGGTACTAGCGGGGGACTACAATGAGCAGTTCTTC.

The chain employs TRBV7-2 and TRBJ2-1, with D unclear. With 6 bases removed from V and 6 bases from J, the gap between germline ends came to 21 bases. CDR1 SGHTA and CDR2 FQGNSA come from the germline V gene. The CDR3 sequence is 16 residues long. CDR3: CASRIGSASSGNEQFF. In DNA form, the CDR3 reads TGTGCCAGCAGGATCGGCTCGGCCTCGTCAGGCAATGAGCAGTTCTTC.

The rearrangement uses TRBV18 and TRBJ1-3, with TRBD1 identical over 7 bases. Germline V gene data show CDR1 as KGHSH and CDR2 as LQKENI. The trim removed 3 bases at V and 3 bases at J, leaving 2 bases unmatched. The CDR3 consists of 14 residues. CDR3 protein: CASSPTGNGNTIYF. In DNA, the CDR3 is TGTGCCAGCTCACCGACAGGGAATGGAAACACCATATATTTT.

This chain links TRBV19 with TRBJ2-5; D is ambiguous. In germline, CDR1 is LNHDA, CDR2 SQIVND (reference sequence). This CDR3 is 13 amino acids long. Trimming removed 6 bases at V and 4 bases at J, with 12 bases between. This CDR3 reads CASRYQSGETQYF. CDR3 nucleotide sequence: TGTGCCAGTAGATACCAATCTGGAGAGACCCAGTACTTC.

This clone has only one observation. This sequence joins TRBV5-5 and TRBJ2-3; 7 bases are shared with TRBD1. Germline V gene lookup returns CDR1 SGHKS and CDR2 YYEKEE (reference sequence). Unmatched junction bases numbered 11, after V lost 4 bases and J lost 6 bases. This CDR3 has 15 amino acids. In DNA form, the CDR3 reads TGTGCCAGCAGCCGACAGGGCGCATGGGGGGATACGCAGTATTTT. It specifies CASSRQGAWGDTQYF.

V usage is TRBV7-9 and J usage is TRBJ2-7; D not certain. The V gene's germline CDR1 is SEHNR and CDR2 FQNEAQ (reference sequence). V was cut by 5 bases and J by 1 base, with 18 bases left in between. The length of the CDR3 is 16 residues. CDR3 region: CASSPLDAMGSYEQYF. The CDR3 coding sequence is TGTGCCAGCAGCCCCCTCGACGCTATGGGGTCCTACGAGCAGTACTTC.

The chain employs TRBV7-2 and TRBJ2-7; possible D gene TRBD2, 5 bases. This CDR3 is built from 13 residues. Trimming removed 8 bases from V and 0 bases from J, with 11 bases in between. CDR1 and CDR2 (germline): SGHTA, FQGNSA. Here the CDR3 reads CASGRASSYEQYF. In DNA form, the CDR3 reads TGTGCCAGCGGGCGGGCCAGCTCCTACGAGCAGTACTTC.